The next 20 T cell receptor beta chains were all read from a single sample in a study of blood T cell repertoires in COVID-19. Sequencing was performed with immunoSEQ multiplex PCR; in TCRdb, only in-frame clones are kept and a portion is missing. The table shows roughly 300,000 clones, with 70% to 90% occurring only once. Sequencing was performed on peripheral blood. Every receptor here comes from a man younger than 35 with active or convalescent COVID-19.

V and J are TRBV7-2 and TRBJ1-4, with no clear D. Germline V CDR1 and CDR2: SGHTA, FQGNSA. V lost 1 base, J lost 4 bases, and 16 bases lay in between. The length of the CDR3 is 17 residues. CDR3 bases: TGTGCCAGCAGCTTAGGGGGTCCGGGGAGCCTTAATGAAAAACTGTTTTTT. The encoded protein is CASSLGGPGSLNEKLFF.

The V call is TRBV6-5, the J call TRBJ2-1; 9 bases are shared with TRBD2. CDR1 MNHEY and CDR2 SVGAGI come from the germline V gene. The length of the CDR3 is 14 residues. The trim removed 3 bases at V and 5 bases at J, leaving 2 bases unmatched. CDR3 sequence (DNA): TGTGCCAGCAGTTATAGCGGGGGAGACAATGAGCAGTTCTTC. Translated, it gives CASSYSGGDNEQFF.

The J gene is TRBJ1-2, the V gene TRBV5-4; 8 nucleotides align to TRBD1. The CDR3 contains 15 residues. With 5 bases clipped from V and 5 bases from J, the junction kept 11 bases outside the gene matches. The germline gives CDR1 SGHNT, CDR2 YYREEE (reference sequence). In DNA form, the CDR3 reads TGTGCCAGCAGGCCAGACAGGGGCTCCTTGTATGGCTACACCTTC. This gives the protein CASRPDRGSLYGYTF.

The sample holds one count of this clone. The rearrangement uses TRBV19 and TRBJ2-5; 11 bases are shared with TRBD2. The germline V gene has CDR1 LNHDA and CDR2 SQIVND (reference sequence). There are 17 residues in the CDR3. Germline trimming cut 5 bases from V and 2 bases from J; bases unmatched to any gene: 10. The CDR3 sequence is CASSPEGLAVVQETQYF. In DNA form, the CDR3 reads TGTGCCAGTAGTCCCGAGGGACTAGCGGTAGTACAAGAGACCCAGTACTTC. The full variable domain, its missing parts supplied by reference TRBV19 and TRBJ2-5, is DGGITQSPKYLFRKEGQNVTLSCEQNLNHDAMYWYRQDPGQGLRLIYYSQIVNDFQKGDIAEGYSVSREKKESFPLTVTSAQKNPTAFYLCASSPEGLAVVQETQYFGPGTRLLVL.

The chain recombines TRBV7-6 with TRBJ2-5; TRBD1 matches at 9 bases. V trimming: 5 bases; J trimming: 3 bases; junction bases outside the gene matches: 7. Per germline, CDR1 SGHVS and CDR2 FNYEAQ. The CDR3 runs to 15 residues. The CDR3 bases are TGTGCCAGCAGCCCCATAGGGACAGGGAAAGAGACCCAGTACTTC. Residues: CASSPIGTGKETQYF.

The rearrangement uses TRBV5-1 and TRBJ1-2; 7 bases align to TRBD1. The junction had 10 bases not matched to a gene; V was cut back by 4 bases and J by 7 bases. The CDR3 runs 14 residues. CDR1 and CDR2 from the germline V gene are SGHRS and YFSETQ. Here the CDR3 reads CASSHDRSGGGYTF. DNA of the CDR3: TGCGCCAGCAGCCACGACAGGTCAGGGGGTGGCTACACCTTC.

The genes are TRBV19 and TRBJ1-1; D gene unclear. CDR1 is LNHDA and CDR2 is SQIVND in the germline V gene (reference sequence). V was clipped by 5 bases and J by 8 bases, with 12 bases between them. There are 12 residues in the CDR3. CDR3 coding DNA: TGTGCCAGTAGTGTTCCCCCATTGGAAGCTTTCTTT. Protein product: CASSVPPLEAFF.

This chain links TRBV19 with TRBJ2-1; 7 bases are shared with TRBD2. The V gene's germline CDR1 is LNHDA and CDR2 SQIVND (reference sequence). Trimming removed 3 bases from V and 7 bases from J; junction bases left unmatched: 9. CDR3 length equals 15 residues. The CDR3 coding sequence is TGTGCCAGTAGTATCGCGGGCCCCGGGGGGAATGAGCAGTTCTTC. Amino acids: CASSIAGPGGNEQFF.

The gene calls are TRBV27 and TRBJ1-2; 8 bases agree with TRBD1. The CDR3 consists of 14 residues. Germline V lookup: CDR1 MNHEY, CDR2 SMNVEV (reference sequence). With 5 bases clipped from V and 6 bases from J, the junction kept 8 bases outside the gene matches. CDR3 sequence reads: CASSPGQGFNGYTF. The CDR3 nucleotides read TGTGCCAGCAGTCCCGGACAGGGCTTTAATGGCTACACCTTC.

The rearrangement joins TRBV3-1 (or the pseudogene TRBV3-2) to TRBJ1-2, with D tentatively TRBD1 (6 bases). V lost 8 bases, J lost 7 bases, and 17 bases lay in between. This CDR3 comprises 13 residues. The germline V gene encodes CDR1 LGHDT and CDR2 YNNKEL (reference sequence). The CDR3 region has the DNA TGTGCCAGCTTTCTGACAGGTTCGAGTGGCTACACCTTC. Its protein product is CASFLTGSSGYTF.

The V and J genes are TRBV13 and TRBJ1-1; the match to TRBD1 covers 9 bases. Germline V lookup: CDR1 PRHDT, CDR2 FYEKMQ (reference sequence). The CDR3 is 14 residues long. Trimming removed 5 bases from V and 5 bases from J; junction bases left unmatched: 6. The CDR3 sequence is CASSPGTGPTEAFF. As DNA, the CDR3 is TGTGCCAGCAGCCCCGGGACAGGGCCGACTGAAGCTTTCTTT.

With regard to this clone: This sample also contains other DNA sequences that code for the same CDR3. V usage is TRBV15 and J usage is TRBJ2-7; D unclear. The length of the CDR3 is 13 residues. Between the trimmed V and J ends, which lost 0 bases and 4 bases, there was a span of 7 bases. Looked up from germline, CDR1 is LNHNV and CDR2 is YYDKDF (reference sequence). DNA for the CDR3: TGTGCCACCAGCAGAGATCGCGGTTACGAGCAGTACTTC. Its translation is CATSRDRGYEQYF.

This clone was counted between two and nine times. This CDR3 is CASGSEPGASAFF. Written as DNA, the CDR3 is TGTGCTAGTGGTTCAGAACCTGGGGCGAGCGCTTTCTTT. J is TRBJ1-1 and V is TRBV12-5, with a tentative D call TRBD1 (5 bases). The CDR3 sequence is 13 residues long. The ends were cut back, 4 bases at V and 11 bases at J, with 17 bases in the middle. Germline V CDR1 and CDR2: LGHNT, FRNRAP.

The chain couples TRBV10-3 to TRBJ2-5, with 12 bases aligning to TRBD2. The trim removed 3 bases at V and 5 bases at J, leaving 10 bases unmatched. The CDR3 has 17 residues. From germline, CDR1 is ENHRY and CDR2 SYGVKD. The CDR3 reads CAISEISLAGGGETQYF. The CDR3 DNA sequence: TGTGCCATCAGTGAAATCTCACTAGCGGGGGGTGGTGAGACCCAGTACTTC.

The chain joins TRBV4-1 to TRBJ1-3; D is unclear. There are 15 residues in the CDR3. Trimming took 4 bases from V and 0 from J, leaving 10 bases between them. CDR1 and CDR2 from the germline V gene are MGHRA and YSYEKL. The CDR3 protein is CASSLETSSGNTIYF. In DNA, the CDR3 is TGCGCCAGCAGCCTAGAGACAAGCTCTGGAAACACCATATATTTT.

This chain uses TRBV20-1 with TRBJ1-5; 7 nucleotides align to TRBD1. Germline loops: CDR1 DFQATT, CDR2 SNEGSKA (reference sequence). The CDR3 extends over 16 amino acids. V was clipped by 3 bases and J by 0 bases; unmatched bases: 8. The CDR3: CSASIGTELSNQPQHF. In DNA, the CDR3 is TGCAGTGCTAGTATCGGGACAGAACTTAGCAATCAGCCCCAGCATTTT.

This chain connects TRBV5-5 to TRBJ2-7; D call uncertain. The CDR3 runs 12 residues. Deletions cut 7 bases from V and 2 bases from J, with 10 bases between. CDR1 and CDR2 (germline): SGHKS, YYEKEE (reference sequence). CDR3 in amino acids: CASAPSTYEQYF. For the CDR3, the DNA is TGTGCCAGCGCCCCTTCTACCTACGAGCAGTACTTC.

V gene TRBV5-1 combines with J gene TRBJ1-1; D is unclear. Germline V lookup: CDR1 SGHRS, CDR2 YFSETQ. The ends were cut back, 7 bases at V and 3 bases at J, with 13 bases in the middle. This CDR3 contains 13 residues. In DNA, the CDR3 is TGCGCCAGCGGAGCAGTTGCGGACACTGAAGCTTTCTTT. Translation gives CASGAVADTEAFF. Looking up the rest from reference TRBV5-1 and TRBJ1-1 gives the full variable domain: KAGVTQTPRYLIKTRGQQVTLSCSPISGHRSVSWYQQTPGQGLQFLFEYFSETQRNKGNFPGRFSGRQFSNSRSEMNVSTLELGDSALYLCASGAVADTEAFFGQGTRLTVV.

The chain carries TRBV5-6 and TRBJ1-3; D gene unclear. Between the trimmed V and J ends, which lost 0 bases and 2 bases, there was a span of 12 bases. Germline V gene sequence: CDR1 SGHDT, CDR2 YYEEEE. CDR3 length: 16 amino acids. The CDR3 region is CASSLAPVVTGNTIYF. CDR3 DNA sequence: TGTGCCAGCAGCTTGGCCCCAGTCGTCACTGGAAACACCATATATTTT.

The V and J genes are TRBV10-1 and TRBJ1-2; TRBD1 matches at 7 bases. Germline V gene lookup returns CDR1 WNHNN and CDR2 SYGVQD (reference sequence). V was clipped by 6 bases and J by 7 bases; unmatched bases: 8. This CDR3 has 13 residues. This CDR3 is CASSSDRQRGYTF. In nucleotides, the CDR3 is TGCGCCAGCAGCTCGGACAGGCAGCGTGGCTACACCTTC.